A few counts support the clone carrying this TCR beta chain. V was clipped by 5 bases and J by 5 bases, with 9 bases between them. This CDR3 contains 13 residues. Germline CDR1 is LNHDA and CDR2 is SQIVND (reference sequence). TCRdb re-analysed the 5' RACE reads in MiXCR, keeping a single row per CDR3 protein. The repertoire consists of some 46,000 distinct CDR3 sequences, with over 5% occurring once and the leading ten covering roughly 12%. This sample was included in a study of early T cells in non-severe SARS-CoV-2 infection. The sequencing sample was made of whole blood. This receptor was taken from an adult who was a healthcare worker with PCR-confirmed SARS-CoV-2 infection or an uninfected control (not recorded which). V and J are TRBV19 and TRBJ2-2; D is uncertain. DNA of the CDR3: TGTGCCAGTAGTTCGACTGATACCGGGGAGCTGTTTTTT. It encodes CASSSTDTGELFF. The complete variable domain, with remaining parts taken from reference TRBV19 and TRBJ2-2, reads DGGITQSPKYLFRKEGQNVTLSCEQNLNHDAMYWYRQDPGQGLRLIYYSQIVNDFQKGDIAEGYSVSREKKESFPLTVTSAQKNPTAFYLCASSSTDTGELFFGEGSRLTVL.